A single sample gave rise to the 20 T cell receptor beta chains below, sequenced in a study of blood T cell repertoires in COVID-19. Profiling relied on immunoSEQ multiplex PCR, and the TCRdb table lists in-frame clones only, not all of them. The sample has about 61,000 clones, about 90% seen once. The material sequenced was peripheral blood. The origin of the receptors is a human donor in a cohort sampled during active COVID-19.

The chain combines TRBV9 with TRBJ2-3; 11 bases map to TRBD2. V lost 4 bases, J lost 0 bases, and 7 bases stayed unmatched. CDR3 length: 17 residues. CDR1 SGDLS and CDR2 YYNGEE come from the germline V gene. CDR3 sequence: CASSSGLAGGSTDTQYF. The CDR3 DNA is TGTGCCAGCAGCTCTGGGCTAGCGGGAGGTAGCACAGATACGCAGTATTTT.

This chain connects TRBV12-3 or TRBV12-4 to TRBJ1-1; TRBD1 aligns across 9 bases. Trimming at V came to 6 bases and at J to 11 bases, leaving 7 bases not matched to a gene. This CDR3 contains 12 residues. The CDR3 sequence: CASSPGQGRAFF. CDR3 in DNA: TGTGCCAGCAGCCCCGGACAGGGGAGGGCTTTCTTT.

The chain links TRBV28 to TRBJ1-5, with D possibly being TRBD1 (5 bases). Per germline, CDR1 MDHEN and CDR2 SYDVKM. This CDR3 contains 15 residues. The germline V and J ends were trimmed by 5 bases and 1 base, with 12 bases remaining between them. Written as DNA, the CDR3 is TGTGCCAGCAGTAGACAGCCAAACAGCAATCAGCCCCAGCATTTT. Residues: CASSRQPNSNQPQHF.

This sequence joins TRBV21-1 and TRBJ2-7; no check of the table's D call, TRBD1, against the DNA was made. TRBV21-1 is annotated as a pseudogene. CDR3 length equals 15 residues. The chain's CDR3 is CASSKIRGQGWEQYF. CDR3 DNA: TGTGCCAGCAGCAAAATAAGGGGACAGGGGTGGGAGCAGTACTTC.

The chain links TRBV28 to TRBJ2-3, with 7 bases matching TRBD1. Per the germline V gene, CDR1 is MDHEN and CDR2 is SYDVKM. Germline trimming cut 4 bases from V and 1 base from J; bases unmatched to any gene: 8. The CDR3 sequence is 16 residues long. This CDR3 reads CASSSPHRGGTDTQYF. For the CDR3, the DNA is TGTGCCAGCAGTTCTCCCCACAGGGGAGGCACAGATACGCAGTATTTT.

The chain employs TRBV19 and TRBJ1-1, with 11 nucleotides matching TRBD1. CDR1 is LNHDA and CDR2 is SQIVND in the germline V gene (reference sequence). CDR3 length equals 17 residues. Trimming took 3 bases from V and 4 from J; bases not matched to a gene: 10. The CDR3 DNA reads TGTGCCAGTAGTATGGGGGACAGGGGGTTTTGGGCCACTGAAGCTTTCTTT. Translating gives CASSMGDRGFWATEAFF.

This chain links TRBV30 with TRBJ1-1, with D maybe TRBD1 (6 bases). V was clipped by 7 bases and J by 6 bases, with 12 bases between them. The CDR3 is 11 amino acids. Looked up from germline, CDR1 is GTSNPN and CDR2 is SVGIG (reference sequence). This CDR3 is CASHRVSEAFF. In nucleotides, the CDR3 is TGTGCCTCCCACAGGGTATCTGAAGCTTTCTTT.

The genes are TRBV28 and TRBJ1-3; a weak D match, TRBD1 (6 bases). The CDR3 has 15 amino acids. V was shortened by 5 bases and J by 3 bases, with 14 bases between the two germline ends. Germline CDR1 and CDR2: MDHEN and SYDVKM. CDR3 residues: CASSTTGKGGNTIYF. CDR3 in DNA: TGTGCCAGCAGTACCACAGGGAAAGGTGGAAACACCATATATTTT.

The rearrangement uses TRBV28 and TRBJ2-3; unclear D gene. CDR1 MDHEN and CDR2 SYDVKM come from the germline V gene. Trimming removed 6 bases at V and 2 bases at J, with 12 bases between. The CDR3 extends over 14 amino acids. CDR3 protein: CASSLPQVTDTQYF. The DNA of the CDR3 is TGTGCCAGCAGCCTTCCCCAGGTCACAGATACGCAGTATTTT.

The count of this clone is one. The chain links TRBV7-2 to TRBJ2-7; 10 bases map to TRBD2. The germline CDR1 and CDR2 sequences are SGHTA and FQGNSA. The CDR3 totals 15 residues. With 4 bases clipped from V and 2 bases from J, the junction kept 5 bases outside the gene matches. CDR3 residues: CASSSGLAATYEQYF. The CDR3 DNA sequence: TGTGCCAGCAGCTCCGGACTAGCGGCAACCTACGAGCAGTACTTC.

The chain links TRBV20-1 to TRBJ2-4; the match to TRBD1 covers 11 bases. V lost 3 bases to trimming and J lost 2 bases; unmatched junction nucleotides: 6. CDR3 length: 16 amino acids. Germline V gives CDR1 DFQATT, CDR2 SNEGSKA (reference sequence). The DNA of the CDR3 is TGCAGTGCTAGTTCCGGACAGGGGGCTTCCAAAAACATTCAGTACTTC. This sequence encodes CSASSGQGASKNIQYF.

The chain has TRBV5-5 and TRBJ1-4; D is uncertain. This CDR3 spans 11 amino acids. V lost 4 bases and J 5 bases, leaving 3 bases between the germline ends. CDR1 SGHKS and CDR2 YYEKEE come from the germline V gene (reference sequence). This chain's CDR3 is CASSQNEKLFF. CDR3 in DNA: TGTGCCAGCAGCCAGAATGAAAAACTGTTTTTT.

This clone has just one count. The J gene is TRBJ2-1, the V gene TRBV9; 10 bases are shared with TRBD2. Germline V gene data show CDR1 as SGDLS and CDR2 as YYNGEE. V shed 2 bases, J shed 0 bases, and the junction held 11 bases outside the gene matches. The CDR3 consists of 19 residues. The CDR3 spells CASSVTSGAFLGSYNEQFF. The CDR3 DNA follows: TGTGCCAGCAGCGTTACTAGCGGGGCCTTTTTAGGCTCCTACAATGAGCAGTTCTTC.

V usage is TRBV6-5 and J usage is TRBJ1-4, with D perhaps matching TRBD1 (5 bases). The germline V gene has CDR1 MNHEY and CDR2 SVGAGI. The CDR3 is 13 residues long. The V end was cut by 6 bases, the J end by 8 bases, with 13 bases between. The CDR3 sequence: CASRAGRYEKLFF. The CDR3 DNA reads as TGTGCCAGCAGGGCAGGGCGGTACGAAAAACTGTTTTTT.

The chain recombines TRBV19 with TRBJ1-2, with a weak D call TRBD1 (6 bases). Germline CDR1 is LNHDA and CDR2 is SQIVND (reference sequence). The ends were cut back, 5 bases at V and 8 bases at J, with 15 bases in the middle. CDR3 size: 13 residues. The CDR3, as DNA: TGTGCCAGTAGTCCCGACAGGATGAGCGGCTACACCTTC. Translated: CASSPDRMSGYTF.

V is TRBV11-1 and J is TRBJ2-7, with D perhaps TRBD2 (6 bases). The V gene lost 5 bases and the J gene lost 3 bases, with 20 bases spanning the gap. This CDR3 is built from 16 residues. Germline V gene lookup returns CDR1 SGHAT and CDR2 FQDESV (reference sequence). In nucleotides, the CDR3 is TGTGCCAGCAGCGCCAAACAGGTGGGACTGGGCTACGAGCAGTACTTC. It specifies CASSAKQVGLGYEQYF. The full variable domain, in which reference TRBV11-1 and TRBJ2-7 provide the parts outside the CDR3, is EAEVAQSPRYKITEKSQAVAFWCDPISGHATLYWYRQILGQGPELLVQFQDESVVDDSQLPKDRFSAERLKGVDSTLKIQPAELGDSAMYLCASSAKQVGLGYEQYFGPGTRLTVT.

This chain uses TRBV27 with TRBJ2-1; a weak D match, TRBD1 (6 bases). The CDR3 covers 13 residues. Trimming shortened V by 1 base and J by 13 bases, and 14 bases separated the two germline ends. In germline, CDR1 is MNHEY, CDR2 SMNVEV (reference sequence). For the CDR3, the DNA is TGTGCCAGCAGTTTATATCCCCAGGGGAGCCAGTTCTTC. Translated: CASSLYPQGSQFF.

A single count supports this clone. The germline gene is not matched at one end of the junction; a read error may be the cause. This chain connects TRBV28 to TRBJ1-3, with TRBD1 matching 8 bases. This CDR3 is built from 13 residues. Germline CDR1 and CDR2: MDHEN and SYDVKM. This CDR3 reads CASSPPGGREVDF. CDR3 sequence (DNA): TGTGCCAGCAGTCCCCCAGGGGGCCGGGAAGTAGATTTT.

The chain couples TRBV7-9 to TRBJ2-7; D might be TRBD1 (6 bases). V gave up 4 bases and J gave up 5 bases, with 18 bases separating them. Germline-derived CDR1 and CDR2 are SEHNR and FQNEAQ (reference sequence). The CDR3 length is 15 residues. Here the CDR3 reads CASSSFGLGAHEQYF. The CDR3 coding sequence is TGTGCCAGCAGCTCATTTGGGTTGGGGGCCCACGAGCAGTACTTC.

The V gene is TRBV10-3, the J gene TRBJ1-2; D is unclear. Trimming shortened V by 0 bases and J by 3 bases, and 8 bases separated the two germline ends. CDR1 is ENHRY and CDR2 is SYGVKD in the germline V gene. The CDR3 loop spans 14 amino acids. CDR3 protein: CAISESDLDYGYTF. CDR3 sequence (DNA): TGTGCCATCAGTGAGTCTGACTTAGACTATGGCTACACCTTC.